The 19 T cell receptor beta chains below were found in one sample sequenced in a study of blood T cell repertoires in COVID-19. TCRdb keeps only in-frame clones here, not all; method: immunoSEQ multiplex PCR. The table shows roughly 80,000 clones, with roughly 82% occurring only once. Sequences were obtained from peripheral blood. Source of these receptors: a man aged 50 to 59 with acute or convalescent COVID-19.

This clone was seen ten or more times. V is TRBV6-2 or TRBV6-3 and J is TRBJ2-7; tentative D call: TRBD1 (6 bases). The germline V gene encodes CDR1 MNHEY and CDR2 SVGEGT. Trimming took 5 bases from V and 1 from J, leaving 9 bases between them. The CDR3 is 13 amino acids. In nucleotides, the CDR3 is TGTGCCAGCAGTAAGGGGGAATCCTACGAGCAGTACTTC. This encodes CASSKGESYEQYF.

V is TRBV19 and J is TRBJ1-1; TRBD1 aligns across 7 bases. This CDR3 is built from 14 residues. CDR1 and CDR2 (germline): LNHDA, SQIVND (reference sequence). Losses at the gene ends were 3 bases for V and 4 bases for J; bases not matched to a gene: 5. The CDR3 nucleotides are TGTGCCAGTAGTATTACAGGGGTGGTCACTGAAGCTTTCTTT. Its translation is CASSITGVVTEAFF.

A few counts support this clone. The V gene is TRBV10-2, the J gene TRBJ1-2; the match to TRBD1 covers 8 bases. The J segment lost 5 bases and the V segment lost 2 bases, leaving 16 bases of the junction unmatched. The CDR3 length is 18 residues. In germline, CDR1 is WSHSY, CDR2 SAAADI. CDR3 protein: CASSELYVMGTGDYGYTF. CDR3 bases: TGCGCCAGCAGTGAGCTTTATGTAATGGGGACAGGAGATTATGGCTACACCTTC.

The chain is built from TRBV29-1 and TRBJ1-2; no firm D call. CDR1 and CDR2 (germline): SQVTM, ANQGSEA. There are 11 residues in the CDR3. Trimming removed 5 bases at V and 1 base at J, with 5 bases between. CDR3 sequence: CSVLVNYGYTF. CDR3 sequence (DNA): TGCAGCGTTTTAGTTAACTATGGCTACACCTTC.

The chain joins TRBV5-1 to TRBJ1-2; the D is unclear. The V gene lost 0 bases and the J gene lost 5 bases, with 5 bases spanning the gap. CDR1 and CDR2 (germline): SGHRS, YFSETQ. This CDR3 spans 12 amino acids. This CDR3 is CASSLGQYGYTF. The CDR3, as DNA: TGCGCCAGCAGCTTGGGGCAGTATGGCTACACCTTC.

There are a few counts of this clone. This sequence joins TRBV4-1 and TRBJ1-5, with D hard to call. Between the trimmed V and J ends, which lost 1 base and 6 bases, there was a span of 10 bases. The germline gives CDR1 MGHRA, CDR2 YSYEKL. CDR3 length equals 14 residues. The CDR3 sequence is CASSQVGRLQPQHF. The CDR3 nucleotides read TGCGCCAGCAGCCAAGTCGGGAGGCTTCAGCCCCAGCATTTT.

The chain recombines TRBV6-5 with TRBJ1-1; tentatively, D is TRBD1 (5 bases). This CDR3 region has 15 residues. V was shortened by 6 bases and J by 0 bases, with 14 bases between the two germline ends. The germline CDR1 and CDR2 sequences are MNHEY and SVGAGI. CDR3 loop: CASRTLQVLNTEAFF. The CDR3 DNA reads TGTGCCAGCAGAACTTTACAGGTATTGAACACTGAAGCTTTCTTT.

The chain combines TRBV5-8 with TRBJ1-2; 7 nucleotides match TRBD1. There are 15 residues in the CDR3. The germline V gene encodes CDR1 SGHTS and CDR2 YDEGEE. The trim removed 3 bases at V and 6 bases at J, leaving 11 bases unmatched. The CDR3 loop reads CASSSTGQLLHGYTF. For the CDR3, the DNA is TGTGCCAGCAGCTCCACGGGACAGCTACTACATGGCTACACCTTC. Full variable domain (remainder filled in from reference TRBV5-8 and TRBJ1-2): EAGVTQSPTHLIKTRGQQATLRCSPISGHTSVYWYQQALGLGLQFLLWYDEGEERNRGNFPPRFSGRQFPNYSSELNVNALELEDSALYLCASSSTGQLLHGYTFGSGTRLTVV.

The gene calls are TRBV6-2 or TRBV6-3 and TRBJ2-3, with TRBD2 matching over 8 bases. CDR3 length equals 16 residues. Germline CDR1 and CDR2: MNHEY and SVGEGT. Trimming took 2 bases from V and 6 from J; bases not matched to a gene: 10. The chain's CDR3 is CASSYGSAGGRDTQYF. The DNA of the CDR3 is TGTGCCAGCAGTTACGGGAGCGCGGGGGGCCGGGATACGCAGTATTTT.

The rearrangement joins TRBV7-9 to TRBJ2-1; a possible D gene is TRBD1 (5 bases). Trimming pared 6 bases from V and 8 bases from J, leaving 20 bases between. CDR1 SEHNR and CDR2 FQNEAQ come from the germline V gene (reference sequence). The CDR3 has 15 amino acids. The CDR3 loop is CASRQTARLAYEQFF. DNA for the CDR3: TGTGCCAGCAGGCAGACAGCACGATTAGCCTATGAGCAGTTCTTC. The entire variable domain, with the rest obtained from reference TRBV7-9 and TRBJ2-1, is as follows: DTGVSQNPRHKITKRGQNVTFRCDPISEHNRLYWYRQTLGQGPEFLTYFQNEAQLEKSRLLSDRFSAERPKGSFSTLEIQRTEQGDSAMYLCASRQTARLAYEQFFGPGTRLTVL.

The chain couples TRBV15 to TRBJ1-3; no clear D. The CDR3 is made up of 13 amino acids. Trimming left V 3 bases short and J 2 bases short, with 5 bases between. CDR1 is LNHNV, CDR2 YYDKDF, per germline (reference sequence). This CDR3 is CATSREAGNTIYF. CDR3 nucleotides: TGTGCCACCAGCAGGGAGGCTGGAAACACCATATATTTT.

The gene calls are TRBV7-3 and TRBJ1-6; TRBD1 is a possible D gene (5 bases). This CDR3 has 14 amino acids. Per germline, CDR1 SGHTA and CDR2 FQGTGA. Trimming left V 2 bases short and J 9 bases short, with 11 bases between. In nucleotides, the CDR3 is TGTGCCAGCAGCTTATCCGGGGGTAGTTCACCCCTCCACTTT. Translating it yields CASSLSGGSSPLHF.

This clone was recorded only once. The gene calls are TRBV19 and TRBJ2-3; D unclear. This CDR3 region has 14 residues. V lost 8 bases, J lost 2 bases, and 14 bases lay in between. Germline V lookup: CDR1 LNHDA, CDR2 SQIVND (reference sequence). This CDR3 is CASRNRQDTDTQYF. CDR3 coding DNA: TGTGCCAGTCGTAATAGACAAGACACAGATACGCAGTATTTT.

The J gene is TRBJ2-4, the V gene TRBV11-1; TRBD2 aligns across 12 bases. CDR3 size: 15 residues. With V trimmed by 5 bases and J by 5 bases, 4 bases remained unmatched. Germline values: CDR1 SGHAT, CDR2 FQDESV (reference sequence). This CDR3 reads CASSQRLAGENIQYF. Written as DNA, the CDR3 is TGTGCCAGCAGCCAAAGACTAGCGGGGGAAAACATTCAGTACTTC. The complete variable domain, with remaining parts taken from reference TRBV11-1 and TRBJ2-4, reads EAEVAQSPRYKITEKSQAVAFWCDPISGHATLYWYRQILGQGPELLVQFQDESVVDDSQLPKDRFSAERLKGVDSTLKIQPAELGDSAMYLCASSQRLAGENIQYFGAGTRLSVL.

The V and J genes are TRBV7-3 and TRBJ2-1; TRBD2 matches 7 bases. With V trimmed by 6 bases and J by 8 bases, 10 bases remained unmatched. Germline values: CDR1 SGHTA, CDR2 FQGTGA. This CDR3 spans 14 amino acids. This chain's CDR3 is CASRRPGGSHEQFF. The CDR3 DNA follows: TGTGCCAGCAGACGTCCTGGCGGGAGCCATGAGCAGTTCTTC.

The gene calls are TRBV9 and TRBJ2-7, with 7 bases that match TRBD1. The CDR3 contains 13 residues. Germline loops: CDR1 SGDLS, CDR2 YYNGEE. J lost 3 bases, V lost 2 bases, and 2 bases had no gene match. CDR3 in amino acids: CASSVTGSYEQYF. In nucleotides, the CDR3 is TGTGCCAGCAGCGTGACAGGGAGCTACGAGCAGTACTTC.

This sequence joins TRBV6-4 and TRBJ1-1; D is undetermined. V was cut by 5 bases and J by 0 bases, with 7 bases left in between. CDR3 length: 13 residues. Germline V gene sequence: CDR1 MRHNA, CDR2 SNTAGT. The DNA for the CDR3 is TGTGCCAGCAGTTTACAGCTGAACACTGAAGCTTTCTTT. Translating it yields CASSLQLNTEAFF.

The chain recombines TRBV7-8 with TRBJ2-7, with a weak D call TRBD2 (6 bases). This CDR3 is built from 17 residues. Trimming cost V 5 bases and J 5 bases, with 25 bases left between them. Per the germline V gene, CDR1 is SGHVS and CDR2 is FQNEAQ. CDR3 DNA: TGTGCCAGCAGCCGAGGACATGCCGGAGGGCTGGTGGACGAGCAGTACTTC. This encodes CASSRGHAGGLVDEQYF.

The J gene is TRBJ2-3, the V gene TRBV28; weak D call: TRBD2 (6 bases). V shed 5 bases and J shed 6 bases, with 18 bases lying between them. Germline assignment: CDR1 MDHEN and CDR2 SYDVKM. The CDR3 contains 15 residues. CDR3 sequence: CASSPRELHHDTQYF. In nucleotides, the CDR3 is TGTGCCAGCAGTCCTCGGGAGCTCCACCATGATACGCAGTATTTT.